These 22 T cell receptor beta chains were sequenced from one sample in a study of T cell responses to AZD1222 COVID-19 vaccine. TCRdb's table, derived via immunoSEQ multiplex PCR, lists solely in-frame clones and lacks some. The sample shows around 83,000 clones, 75% to 95% of them seen only once. Source: peripheral blood, taken 28 days after the second AZD1222 dose. Receptors originate from an adult who received the AZD1222 COVID-19 vaccine.

The count of this clone is one. J is TRBJ1-5 and V is TRBV11-3, with 9 bases matching TRBD1. V was pared by 9 bases and J by 0 bases, with 18 bases of the junction left unmatched. The length of the CDR3 is 19 residues. Germline assignment: CDR1 SGHNT and CDR2 YENEEA. CDR3: CARKDRGSLFSPSNQPQHF. The CDR3 DNA follows: TGTGCCAGAAAGGACAGGGGAAGCCTCTTCTCCCCTAGCAATCAGCCCCAGCATTTT. Full variable domain (missing parts from reference TRBV11-3 and TRBJ1-5): EAGVVQSPRYKIIEKKQPVAFWCNPISGHNTLYWYLQNLGQGPELLIRYENEEAVDDSQLPKDRFSAERLKGVDSTLKIQPAELGDSAVYLCARKDRGSLFSPSNQPQHFGDGTRLSIL.

The CDR3 DNA follows: TGCAGCGGCCTGCACAGGGGCCTCCTCCAAGAGACCCAGTACTTC. This gives the protein CSGLHRGLLQETQYF. This chain connects TRBV29-1 to TRBJ2-5; 7 nucleotides match TRBD1. The CDR3 extends over 15 amino acids. CDR1 SQVTM and CDR2 ANQGSEA come from the germline V gene. V shed 7 bases, J shed 1 base, and the junction held 12 bases outside the gene matches. Supplemented by reference TRBV29-1 and TRBJ2-5, the full variable domain reads SAVISQKPSRDICQRGTSLTIQCQVDSQVTMMFWYRQQPGQSLTLIATANQGSEATYESGFVIDKFPISRPNLTFSTLTVSNMSPEDSSIYLCSGLHRGLLQETQYFGPGTRLLVL.

This clone was detected only once. The chain recombines TRBV2 with TRBJ2-7, with 7 bases fitting TRBD2. The CDR3 has 13 residues. CDR1 is SNHLY and CDR2 is FYNNEI in the germline V gene. With V trimmed by 11 bases and J by 9 bases, 16 bases remained unmatched. The DNA of the CDR3 is TGTGCCGGGGGGGGTTATTCGGCCTCGGTGCAGTACTTC. This codes for CAGGGYSASVQYF.

The chain joins TRBV7-2 to TRBJ2-6; D might be TRBD2 (5 bases). This CDR3 contains 17 residues. Germline lookup yields CDR1 SGHTA and CDR2 FQGNSA. V was cut by 2 bases and J by 0 bases, with 11 bases left in between. The CDR3 loop is CASSLRGRSSGANVLTF. CDR3 nucleotide sequence: TGTGCCAGCAGCTTAAGAGGGCGGAGCTCTGGGGCCAACGTCCTGACTTTC.

The rearrangement uses TRBV7-3 and TRBJ2-3; D ambiguous. Germline CDR1 SGHTA, CDR2 FQGTGA. The CDR3 has 14 amino acids. V was cut by 1 base and J by 2 bases, with 7 bases left in between. The CDR3 DNA is TGTGCCAGCAGCTTAAGTAATCCCACAGATACGCAGTATTTT. Protein: CASSLSNPTDTQYF.

The chain employs TRBV29-1 and TRBJ1-1; maybe TRBD1 (5 bases). The CDR3 is 15 amino acids. Germline CDR1 is SQVTM and CDR2 is ANQGSEA. Trimming removed 1 base from V and 1 base from J, with 13 bases in between. The DNA of the CDR3 is TGCAGCGTTGAAGGGGGAGGAGGGGCGAACACTGAAGCTTTCTTT. The encoded protein is CSVEGGGGANTEAFF. Looking up the rest from reference TRBV29-1 and TRBJ1-1 gives the full variable domain: SAVISQKPSRDICQRGTSLTIQCQVDSQVTMMFWYRQQPGQSLTLIATANQGSEATYESGFVIDKFPISRPNLTFSTLTVSNMSPEDSSIYLCSVEGGGGANTEAFFGQGTRLTVV.

J is TRBJ2-2 and V is TRBV7-6; a possible D gene is TRBD1 (6 bases). The CDR3 loop spans 15 amino acids. Between the trimmed V and J ends, which lost 3 bases and 4 bases, there was a span of 12 bases. CDR1 is SGHVS and CDR2 is FNYEAQ in the germline V gene. The CDR3 here is CASSLRQGLTGELFF. CDR3 DNA: TGTGCCAGCAGCTTGAGGCAGGGGCTCACCGGGGAGCTGTTTTTT.

The chain joins TRBV2 to TRBJ1-5; no clear D gene. The CDR3 covers 11 residues. V was shortened by 5 bases and J by 4 bases, with 3 bases between the two germline ends. Germline V gene sequence: CDR1 SNHLY, CDR2 FYNNEI. The CDR3 DNA reads TGTGCCAGCAGTTCTAATCAGCCCCAGCATTTT. This codes for CASSSNQPQHF.

This chain joins TRBV30 and TRBJ2-7, with D perhaps matching TRBD1 or TRBD2 (5 bases each). CDR1 is GTSNPN and CDR2 is SVGIG in the germline V gene (reference sequence). V was shortened by 3 bases and J by 5 bases, with 17 bases between the two germline ends. The CDR3 contains 14 residues. The CDR3 DNA follows: TGTGCCTGGAGATCCCTGGGGGTTCCCAACGAGCAGTACTTC. It translates to CAWRSLGVPNEQYF. The full variable domain, completed using reference TRBV30 and TRBJ2-7, is SQTIHQWPATLVQPVGSPLSLECTVEGTSNPNLYWYRQAAGRGLQLLFYSVGIGQISSEVPQNLSASRPQDRQFILSSKKLLLSDSGFYLCAWRSLGVPNEQYFGPGTRLTVT.

V and J are TRBV9 and TRBJ2-2, with D possibly TRBD2 on 5 matching bases. In germline, CDR1 is SGDLS, CDR2 YYNGEE. With 1 base removed from V and 0 bases from J, the gap between germline ends came to 13 bases. The length of the CDR3 is 17 residues. The CDR3 protein is CASSVSGGQANTGELFF. CDR3 in DNA: TGTGCCAGCAGCGTAAGTGGCGGGCAGGCGAACACCGGGGAGCTGTTTTTT.

The chain carries TRBV18 and TRBJ1-1; 8 nucleotides line up with TRBD1. The germline CDR1 and CDR2 sequences are KGHSH and LQKENI. J lost 7 bases, V lost 3 bases, and 4 bases had no gene match. The CDR3 spans 13 residues. CDR3 in DNA: TGTGCCAGCTCACCGGGACAGGTCTTTGAAGCTTTCTTT. Translated, it gives CASSPGQVFEAFF. The whole variable domain, filled in from reference TRBV18 and TRBJ1-1, reads NAGVMQNPRHLVRRRGQEARLRCSPMKGHSHVYWYRQLPEEGLKFMVYLQKENIIDESGMPKERFSAEFPKEGPSILRIQQVVRGDSAAYFCASSPGQVFEAFFGQGTRLTVV.

Only one count was recorded for this clone. The chain recombines TRBV4-1 with TRBJ1-1; D is ambiguous. This CDR3 region has 14 residues. From germline, CDR1 is MGHRA and CDR2 YSYEKL. Trimming took 1 base from V and 1 from J, leaving 7 bases between them. CDR3 in DNA: TGCGCCAGCAGCCAAGGGCCGGCGAACACTGAAGCTTTCTTT. This encodes CASSQGPANTEAFF.

This clone was seen a single time. This chain uses TRBV19 with TRBJ2-2; 7 positions agree with TRBD1. The CDR3 covers 17 residues. The V gene's germline CDR1 is LNHDA and CDR2 SQIVND (reference sequence). Germline trimming cut 2 bases from V and 3 bases from J; bases unmatched to any gene: 9. For the CDR3, the DNA is TGTGCCAGTAGTATAACTACAGGGACAGCCTACACCGGGGAGCTGTTTTTT. Its protein is CASSITTGTAYTGELFF.

V gene TRBV6-5 combines with J gene TRBJ2-1, with 8 bases matching TRBD1. CDR1 is MNHEY and CDR2 is SVGAGI in the germline V gene. This CDR3 comprises 15 residues. V lost 6 bases, J lost 4 bases, and 8 bases stayed unmatched. The CDR3 DNA reads TGTGCCAGCAGACAGAACAGGGGGAATTACAATGAGCAGTTCTTC. Translated, it gives CASRQNRGNYNEQFF.

CDR3 DNA sequence: TGTGCCAGCCTCCCCTTGGGGGGAACGACTGAAGCTTTCTTT. Translating gives CASLPLGGTTEAFF. The chain couples TRBV25-1 to TRBJ1-1; D is perhaps TRBD1 (5 bases). The CDR3 runs to 14 residues. CDR1 is MGHDK, CDR2 SYGVNS, per germline. V gave up 8 bases and J gave up 5 bases, with 18 bases separating them.

CDR3 sequence (DNA): TGTGCCAGCAGTTACGGCGGGGGGGCCCTCTACACCGGGGAGCTGTTTTTT. Encoded protein: CASSYGGGALYTGELFF. The rearrangement links TRBV6-2 or TRBV6-3 to TRBJ2-2, with 9 bases identical to TRBD2. Per germline, CDR1 MNHEY and CDR2 SVGEGT. The CDR3 has 17 amino acids. With 2 bases clipped from V and 3 bases from J, the junction kept 7 bases outside the gene matches.

The rearrangement links TRBV15 to TRBJ1-4; a possible D gene is TRBD1 (6 bases). The CDR3 runs to 16 residues. CDR1 and CDR2 (germline): LNHNV, YYDKDF (reference sequence). V lost 0 bases and J lost 3, with 11 bases in between. The CDR3 sequence is CATSREGARANEKLFF. The CDR3 region has the DNA TGTGCCACCAGCAGAGAGGGGGCGCGGGCTAATGAAAAACTGTTTTTT.

CDR3 residues: CASSIRGRETQYF. CDR3 nucleotide sequence: TGTGCCAGTAGTATCCGGGGCAGGGAGACCCAGTACTTC. The chain has TRBV19 and TRBJ2-5; either TRBD1 or TRBD2 may supply D (5 bases each). The V gene lost 3 bases and the J gene lost 5 bases, with 10 bases spanning the gap. The CDR3 totals 13 residues. Germline V gene sequence: CDR1 LNHDA, CDR2 SQIVND (reference sequence). Drawing the rest from reference TRBV19 and TRBJ2-5, the complete variable domain is DGGITQSPKYLFRKEGQNVTLSCEQNLNHDAMYWYRQDPGQGLRLIYYSQIVNDFQKGDIAEGYSVSREKKESFPLTVTSAQKNPTAFYLCASSIRGRETQYFGPGTRLLVL.

CDR3 in amino acids: CASSIPRSGRQGGETQYF. DNA of the CDR3: TGTGCCAGTAGTATCCCCCGGAGCGGTAGACAGGGAGGGGAGACCCAGTACTTC. This chain connects TRBV19 to TRBJ2-5; D is tentatively TRBD1 or TRBD2 (7 bases each). CDR3 length: 18 amino acids. Germline CDR1 is LNHDA and CDR2 is SQIVND (reference sequence). V was cut by 3 bases and J by 5 bases, with 25 bases left in between.

Note on this clone: This sample includes further DNA sequences coding for the same CDR3. This rearrangement joins TRBV27 to TRBJ1-1; D is perhaps TRBD1 (5 bases). Deletions cut 1 base from V and 1 base from J, with 7 bases between. The CDR3 contains 14 residues. The germline CDR1 and CDR2 sequences are MNHEY and SMNVEV (reference sequence). The CDR3 DNA sequence: TGTGCCAGCAGTTTATTGGGGGGGAACACTGAAGCTTTCTTT. Its protein product is CASSLLGGNTEAFF.

This clone came up many times. The chain carries TRBV11-3 and TRBJ2-1; D gene ambiguous. Per the germline V gene, CDR1 is SGHNT and CDR2 is YENEEA. With 5 bases removed from V and 9 bases from J, the gap between germline ends came to 11 bases. The CDR3 sequence is 12 residues long. This chain's CDR3 is CASSGRGVEQFF. As DNA, the CDR3 is TGTGCCAGCAGCGGTCGTGGGGTTGAGCAGTTCTTC.

The chain is built from TRBV28 and TRBJ2-1, with D possibly being TRBD2 (6 bases). This CDR3 comprises 12 residues. With 3 bases removed from V and 14 bases from J, the gap between germline ends came to 14 bases. The V gene's germline CDR1 is MDHEN and CDR2 SYDVKM. The CDR3 protein is CASSFLMGEEFF. In DNA, the CDR3 is TGTGCCAGCAGTTTCCTTATGGGGGAGGAGTTCTTC.